The next 17 T cell receptor beta chains were all read from a single sample in a study of CD8+ T cells in alopecia areata. cDNA prepared by RNA extraction and subsequent reverse transcription served as the template for sequencing. Repertoires were generated with immunoSEQ multiplex PCR, while TCRdb's copy carries only in-frame clones and drops some. This table has around 140,000 clones, 58% appearing once. Sequenced here: CD4+ T cells sorted from blood, sampled at week 0. The receptors were gathered from a human donor with alopecia areata.

This chain joins TRBV4-1 and TRBJ1-5; D perhaps matches TRBD1 (5 bases). The CDR3 is 15 amino acids. Looked up from germline, CDR1 is MGHRA and CDR2 is YSYEKL. V was cut by 1 base and J by 6 bases, with 13 bases left in between. Here the CDR3 DNA reads TGCGCCAGCAGCCAAGCCCCGGGGGGGGGTCAGCCCCAGCATTTT. Protein sequence: CASSQAPGGGQPQHF.

The rearrangement uses TRBV30 and TRBJ2-5; 9 bases are a match to TRBD1. Trimming at V came to 2 bases and at J to 0 bases, leaving 4 bases not matched to a gene. This CDR3 has 15 residues. Germline CDR1 GTSNPN, CDR2 SVGIG (reference sequence). CDR3 bases: TGTGCCTGGAGTACGGGGGACAGGGACCAAGAGACCCAGTACTTC. This sequence encodes CAWSTGDRDQETQYF.

The gene calls are TRBV5-6 and TRBJ2-5, with TRBD2 matching over 7 bases. The CDR3 sequence is 16 residues long. The V and J ends lost 1 base and 7 bases, in that order; junction bases with no gene match: 13. Germline-derived CDR1 and CDR2 are SGHDT and YYEEEE. The CDR3 loop is CASSLRASGDLGTQYF. The CDR3 DNA sequence: TGTGCCAGCAGCTTGAGGGCTAGCGGAGACCTGGGGACCCAGTACTTC.

For the CDR3, the DNA is TGTGCCAGCTCTCGAGGACAGGGGAATGGCTACACCTTC. It encodes CASSRGQGNGYTF. V gene TRBV18 combines with J gene TRBJ1-2, with 9 bases aligning to TRBD1. This CDR3 comprises 13 residues. The ends lost 6 bases at V and 6 bases at J; junction bases unmatched: 5. Germline CDR1 reads KGHSH; CDR2 reads LQKENI.

This rearrangement joins TRBV5-4 to TRBJ2-1, with D perhaps matching TRBD2 (6 bases). Germline V gene lookup returns CDR1 SGHNT and CDR2 YYREEE (reference sequence). The V and J ends lost 5 bases and 11 bases respectively, with 20 bases between them. This CDR3 region has 14 residues. The CDR3 loop reads CASRVGGGVSKQFF. In DNA form, the CDR3 reads TGTGCCAGCAGGGTGGGGGGAGGAGTCAGCAAGCAGTTCTTC.

V usage is TRBV2 and J usage is TRBJ2-7, with a possible D match to TRBD1 (6 bases). The CDR3 consists of 13 residues. V lost 10 bases and J lost 2, with 15 bases in between. From germline, CDR1 is SNHLY and CDR2 FYNNEI. CDR3: CATGTLTPYEQYF. CDR3 DNA: TGTGCCACCGGGACACTCACTCCCTACGAGCAGTACTTC.

The chain is built from TRBV7-2 and TRBJ1-1; D remains ambiguous. V shed 4 bases and J shed 2 bases, with 8 bases lying between them. Germline assignment: CDR1 SGHTA and CDR2 FQGNSA. This CDR3 spans 13 amino acids. The CDR3, as DNA: TGTGCCAGCAGCTACTCGTACAACACTGAAGCTTTCTTT. Amino acids: CASSYSYNTEAFF.

This sequence joins TRBV7-2 and TRBJ1-2; D is ambiguous. There are 14 residues in the CDR3. The germline V gene has CDR1 SGHTA and CDR2 FQGNSA. The germline V and J ends were trimmed by 1 base and 4 bases, with 10 bases remaining between them. This chain's CDR3 is CASSLVTVIYGYTF. CDR3 nucleotides: TGTGCCAGCAGCTTAGTCACCGTTATCTATGGCTACACCTTC. Combining the CDR3 with reference TRBV7-2 and TRBJ1-2 gives the whole variable domain GAGVSQSPSNKVTEKGKDVELRCDPISGHTALYWYRQSLGQGLEFLIYFQGNSAPDKSGLPSDRFSAERTGGSVSTLTIQRTQQEDSAVYLCASSLVTVIYGYTFGSGTRLTVV.

This clone was observed a few times. The V gene is TRBV25-1, the J gene TRBJ1-1; no definite D call. The CDR3 is made up of 11 amino acids. Germline V gene lookup returns CDR1 MGHDK and CDR2 SYGVNS. V gave up 4 bases and J gave up 8 bases, with 8 bases separating them. The CDR3 nucleotides are TGTGCCAGCAGTGGCTTTATGGAAGCTTTCTTT. Its translation is CASSGFMEAFF.

This sequence joins TRBV7-2 and TRBJ2-5; D call uncertain. Per the germline V gene, CDR1 is SGHTA and CDR2 is FQGNSA. The CDR3 runs to 12 residues. Trimming stripped 6 bases from V and 4 bases from J, with 9 bases between. CDR3 residues: CASSRSVETQYF. The CDR3 DNA sequence: TGTGCCAGCAGTCGAAGTGTAGAGACCCAGTACTTC. Full variable domain (outside the CDR3, taken from reference TRBV7-2 and TRBJ2-5): GAGVSQSPSNKVTEKGKDVELRCDPISGHTALYWYRQSLGQGLEFLIYFQGNSAPDKSGLPSDRFSAERTGGSVSTLTIQRTQQEDSAVYLCASSRSVETQYFGPGTRLLVL.

The chain carries TRBV15 and TRBJ2-5, with a weak D call TRBD1 (6 bases). V gave up 4 bases and J gave up 8 bases, with 20 bases separating them. CDR1 and CDR2 from the germline V gene are LNHNV and YYDKDF (reference sequence). The CDR3 is 15 amino acids. The CDR3 here is CATSTQTGTGGTQYF. The CDR3, as DNA: TGTGCCACCAGCACACAGACAGGTACTGGGGGCACCCAGTACTTC.

The genes are TRBV2 and TRBJ2-3; D remains unclear. Trimming cost V 4 bases and J 4 bases, with 3 bases left between them. The CDR3 contains 11 residues. Germline V gene sequence: CDR1 SNHLY, CDR2 FYNNEI. This CDR3 reads CASSAADTQYF. The CDR3 nucleotides read TGTGCCAGCAGTGCAGCAGATACGCAGTATTTT.

The chain couples TRBV5-1 to TRBJ2-1; no clear D gene. Trimming took off 4 bases at V and 5 bases at J, with 13 bases between the two ends. CDR3 length: 14 amino acids. The germline V gene has CDR1 SGHRS and CDR2 YFSETQ. This CDR3 reads CASSAAVANNEQFF. For the CDR3, the DNA is TGCGCCAGCAGCGCCGCGGTAGCTAACAATGAGCAGTTCTTC.

The V call is TRBV29-1, the J call TRBJ2-7; tentative D call: TRBD1 (5 bases). The ends were cut back, 4 bases at V and 7 bases at J, with 20 bases in the middle. The CDR3 loop spans 14 amino acids. The V gene's germline CDR1 is SQVTM and CDR2 ANQGSEA. The CDR3 is CSVVGHRPAVEQYF. For the CDR3, the DNA is TGCAGCGTTGTTGGTCACAGGCCGGCGGTGGAGCAGTACTTC.

This rearrangement joins TRBV5-1 to TRBJ2-3; the D gene is possibly TRBD2 (6 bases). Trimming cost V 3 bases and J 0 bases, with 17 bases left between them. Germline lookup yields CDR1 SGHRS and CDR2 YFSETQ. CDR3 size: 17 residues. The CDR3 here is CASSSPRGTTSTDTQYF. CDR3 DNA sequence: TGCGCCAGCAGCTCACCTCGCGGGACCACTAGCACAGATACGCAGTATTTT.

The table lists this clone with a few counts. J is TRBJ1-1 and V is TRBV7-2; D call uncertain. The CDR3 totals 11 residues. Germline values: CDR1 SGHTA, CDR2 FQGNSA. V shed 7 bases and J shed 8 bases, with 11 bases lying between them. The CDR3 protein is CASTQTPEAFF. CDR3 bases: TGTGCCAGCACCCAGACACCGGAAGCTTTCTTT.

V and J are TRBV5-1 and TRBJ1-1; D unclear. The CDR3 is made up of 13 amino acids. Between the trimmed V and J ends, which lost 4 bases and 3 bases, there was a span of 10 bases. CDR1 is SGHRS, CDR2 YFSETQ, per germline. This chain's CDR3 is CASSMTADTEAFF. DNA for the CDR3: TGCGCCAGCAGCATGACGGCGGACACTGAAGCTTTCTTT.